These 17 T cell receptor beta chains came from one sample sequenced in a study of T cell responses to AZD1222 COVID-19 vaccine. Generated by immunoSEQ multiplex PCR, the TCRdb table keeps only in-frame clones and is missing some. The sample has roughly 83,000 clones; approximately 85% are singletons. The input for sequencing was peripheral blood, taken on day 0 of AZD1222 vaccination. The receptor source for this set is an adult in good health.

The sample holds one count of this clone. The rearrangement joins TRBV15 to TRBJ2-3; 14 bases match TRBD2. CDR1 and CDR2 (germline): LNHNV, YYDKDF (reference sequence). This CDR3 comprises 17 residues. The trim removed 0 bases at V and 6 bases at J, leaving 5 bases unmatched. The DNA of the CDR3 is TGTGCCACCAGCAGAGAACCTCGGACTAGCGGGAGGGATACGCAGTATTTT. Translated, it gives CATSREPRTSGRDTQYF.

The chain is built from TRBV6-4 and TRBJ2-1; 14 nucleotides match TRBD2. This CDR3 region has 18 residues. V shed 5 bases and J 0 bases; nucleotides not matched to a gene: 6. Germline V gives CDR1 MRHNA, CDR2 SNTAGT. This CDR3 reads CASSRGLAGGSSYNEQFF. The CDR3 coding sequence is TGTGCCAGCAGTCGCGGACTAGCGGGGGGTAGCTCCTACAATGAGCAGTTCTTC.

The chain couples TRBV21-1 to TRBJ2-7; the D call TRBD2 from the table was never checked on the DNA. TRBV21-1 is marked as a pseudogene. The CDR3 length is 19 residues. CDR3 nucleotide sequence: TGTGCCAGCACCATCGAACTAGCGGGGGGGCCAAACCTTTTGTACGAGCAGTACTTC. Translating it yields CASTIELAGGPNLLYEQYF.

As concerns this clone: The same CDR3 is also encoded by other DNA sequences in this sample. The chain combines TRBV5-1 with TRBJ1-1; a possible D gene is TRBD1 (5 bases). V was trimmed by 2 bases and J by 1 base, leaving 9 bases between them. Germline V gives CDR1 SGHRS, CDR2 YFSETQ. The CDR3 length is 14 residues. In nucleotides, the CDR3 is TGCGCCAGCAGCTTAGCAGGGACGAACACTGAAGCTTTCTTT. It specifies CASSLAGTNTEAFF.

The gene calls are TRBV6-5 and TRBJ2-7; no clear D. Between the trimmed V and J ends, which lost 2 bases and 0 bases, there was a span of 5 bases. The germline V gene has CDR1 MNHEY and CDR2 SVGAGI. The CDR3 length is 13 residues. CDR3 sequence: CASSYRRSYEQYF. CDR3 in DNA: TGTGCCAGCAGTTACCGGCGCTCCTACGAGCAGTACTTC.

The table lists this clone with a count of one. The CDR3 here is CASRAGQGSYEQYF. CDR3 coding DNA: TGTGCCAGCAGGGCTGGACAGGGGTCCTACGAGCAGTACTTC. The chain couples TRBV6-5 to TRBJ2-7, with TRBD1 identical over 9 bases. From germline, CDR1 is MNHEY and CDR2 SVGAGI. The CDR3 has 14 residues. J gave up 1 base and V 6 bases, and 4 bases lay outside the gene matches.

The chain employs TRBV5-1 and TRBJ1-2, with D possibly being TRBD1 (5 bases). Trimming removed 3 bases from V and 8 bases from J, with 17 bases in between. This CDR3 spans 14 amino acids. Germline CDR1 is SGHRS and CDR2 is YFSETQ. CDR3 sequence reads: CASSSGTLAGGYTF. CDR3 DNA: TGCGCCAGCAGCTCTGGGACGCTAGCTGGCGGCTACACCTTC.

This chain links TRBV3-1 (or the pseudogene TRBV3-2) with TRBJ2-2; D might be TRBD1 (5 bases). V was shortened by 1 base and J by 4 bases, with 10 bases between the two germline ends. The germline V gene has CDR1 LGHDT and CDR2 YNNKEL (reference sequence). The CDR3 runs to 15 residues. The CDR3 reads CASSQGGAFTGELFF. The CDR3 DNA reads as TGTGCCAGCAGCCAAGGTGGGGCCTTCACCGGGGAGCTGTTTTTT.

This chain connects TRBV5-1 to TRBJ2-3; D could derive from TRBD1 or TRBD2 (5 bases each). This CDR3 contains 16 residues. CDR1 SGHRS and CDR2 YFSETQ come from the germline V gene. Trimming cost V 1 base and J 0 bases, with 12 bases left between them. The CDR3 region is CASSLLPGPSTDTQYF. The CDR3 DNA follows: TGCGCCAGCAGCTTGCTTCCGGGACCAAGCACAGATACGCAGTATTTT.

The chain joins TRBV2 to TRBJ1-5; D is uncertain. The V gene lost 6 bases and the J gene lost 3 bases, with 12 bases spanning the gap. Germline CDR1 and CDR2: SNHLY and FYNNEI. The CDR3 length is 14 residues. Written as DNA, the CDR3 is TGTGCCAGCAGCGCCGGGAGCCTCAATCAGCCCCAGCATTTT. Amino acids: CASSAGSLNQPQHF.

This clone was counted only a few times. The V and J genes are TRBV6-5 and TRBJ1-2, with 11 bases matching TRBD1. The CDR3 sequence is 14 residues long. Germline CDR1 and CDR2: MNHEY and SVGAGI. The ends lost 7 bases at V and 4 bases at J; junction bases unmatched: 5. CDR3 in amino acids: CASIRTGGAYGYTF. The CDR3 DNA sequence: TGTGCCAGCATCAGGACAGGGGGCGCCTATGGCTACACCTTC.

The chain uses TRBV2 and TRBJ1-1; D uncertain. The CDR3 spans 13 residues. Germline lookup yields CDR1 SNHLY and CDR2 FYNNEI. Trimming pared 8 bases from V and 3 bases from J, leaving 13 bases between. The CDR3 DNA reads TGTGCCAGCTTCTTGGAACGGGACACTGAAGCTTTCTTT. This gives the protein CASFLERDTEAFF.

The chain is built from TRBV28 and TRBJ2-7; D may correspond to TRBD1 or TRBD2 (6 bases each). CDR3 size: 13 residues. Germline CDR1 reads MDHEN; CDR2 reads SYDVKM. The V end was cut by 6 bases, the J end by 11 bases, with 20 bases between. The CDR3 DNA reads TGTGCCAGCAGCCCCGGGGGCTCCATGTTAAAGTACTTC. Translated, it gives CASSPGGSMLKYF.

In DNA, the CDR3 is TGTGCCACCAGTGCCGGACCCAATTCACCCCTCCACTTT. Its translation is CATSAGPNSPLHF. The chain employs TRBV24-1 and TRBJ1-6; D gene ambiguous. The CDR3 extends over 13 amino acids. Germline V gene sequence: CDR1 KGHDR, CDR2 SFDVKD. Trimming stripped 5 bases from V and 7 bases from J, with 8 bases between.

This chain joins TRBV5-1 and TRBJ2-2, with D perhaps TRBD2 (5 bases). Germline assignment: CDR1 SGHRS and CDR2 YFSETQ. CDR3 length: 15 residues. V was cut by 0 bases and J by 3 bases, with 9 bases left in between. The CDR3 loop reads CASSLADLYTGELFF. CDR3 nucleotides: TGCGCCAGCAGCTTGGCGGACTTGTACACCGGGGAGCTGTTTTTT.

The V call is TRBV30, the J call TRBJ2-7; D call uncertain. V lost 1 base and J 4 bases, leaving 8 bases between the germline ends. From germline, CDR1 is GTSNPN and CDR2 SVGIG (reference sequence). This CDR3 contains 12 residues. The CDR3 bases are TGTGCCTGGAGTGGGGGAAAATACGAGCAGTACTTC. This encodes CAWSGGKYEQYF. Combining the CDR3 with reference TRBV30 and TRBJ2-7 gives the whole variable domain SQTIHQWPATLVQPVGSPLSLECTVEGTSNPNLYWYRQAAGRGLQLLFYSVGIGQISSEVPQNLSASRPQDRQFILSSKKLLLSDSGFYLCAWSGGKYEQYFGPGTRLTVT.

This clone occurred a few times. This chain joins TRBV2 and TRBJ2-7; 10 nucleotides match TRBD1. This CDR3 region has 15 residues. Trimming cost V 6 bases and J 0 bases; bases outside gene matches: 5. The V gene's germline CDR1 is SNHLY and CDR2 FYNNEI. CDR3 region: CASRADRGFSYEQYF. In DNA form, the CDR3 reads TGTGCCAGCAGGGCGGACAGGGGGTTCTCCTACGAGCAGTACTTC.